The text below deals with one TCR beta chain. Here immunoSEQ multiplex PCR was the method, and the copy in TCRdb shows in-frame clones only, minus some. The repertoire includes approximately 220,000 clones, over 80% of them detected once, and 1.2% sits in the top ten. The CDR3 has 15 residues. Trimming at V came to 3 bases and at J to 5 bases, leaving 4 bases not matched to a gene. The germline gives CDR1 LNHNV, CDR2 YYDKDF (reference sequence). These data originate in a study of blood T cell repertoires in COVID-19. The chain carries TRBV15 and TRBJ1-4; 9 bases agree with TRBD1. The sample was PBMCs or T cells enriched from blood (not recorded which). The source of this sequence is a man aged 25-45 years who had recovered from COVID-19. The CDR3 DNA follows: TGTGCCACCAGCAGGGCTGGGACAGGGAATGAAAAACTGTTTTTT. Protein sequence: CATSRAGTGNEKLFF.